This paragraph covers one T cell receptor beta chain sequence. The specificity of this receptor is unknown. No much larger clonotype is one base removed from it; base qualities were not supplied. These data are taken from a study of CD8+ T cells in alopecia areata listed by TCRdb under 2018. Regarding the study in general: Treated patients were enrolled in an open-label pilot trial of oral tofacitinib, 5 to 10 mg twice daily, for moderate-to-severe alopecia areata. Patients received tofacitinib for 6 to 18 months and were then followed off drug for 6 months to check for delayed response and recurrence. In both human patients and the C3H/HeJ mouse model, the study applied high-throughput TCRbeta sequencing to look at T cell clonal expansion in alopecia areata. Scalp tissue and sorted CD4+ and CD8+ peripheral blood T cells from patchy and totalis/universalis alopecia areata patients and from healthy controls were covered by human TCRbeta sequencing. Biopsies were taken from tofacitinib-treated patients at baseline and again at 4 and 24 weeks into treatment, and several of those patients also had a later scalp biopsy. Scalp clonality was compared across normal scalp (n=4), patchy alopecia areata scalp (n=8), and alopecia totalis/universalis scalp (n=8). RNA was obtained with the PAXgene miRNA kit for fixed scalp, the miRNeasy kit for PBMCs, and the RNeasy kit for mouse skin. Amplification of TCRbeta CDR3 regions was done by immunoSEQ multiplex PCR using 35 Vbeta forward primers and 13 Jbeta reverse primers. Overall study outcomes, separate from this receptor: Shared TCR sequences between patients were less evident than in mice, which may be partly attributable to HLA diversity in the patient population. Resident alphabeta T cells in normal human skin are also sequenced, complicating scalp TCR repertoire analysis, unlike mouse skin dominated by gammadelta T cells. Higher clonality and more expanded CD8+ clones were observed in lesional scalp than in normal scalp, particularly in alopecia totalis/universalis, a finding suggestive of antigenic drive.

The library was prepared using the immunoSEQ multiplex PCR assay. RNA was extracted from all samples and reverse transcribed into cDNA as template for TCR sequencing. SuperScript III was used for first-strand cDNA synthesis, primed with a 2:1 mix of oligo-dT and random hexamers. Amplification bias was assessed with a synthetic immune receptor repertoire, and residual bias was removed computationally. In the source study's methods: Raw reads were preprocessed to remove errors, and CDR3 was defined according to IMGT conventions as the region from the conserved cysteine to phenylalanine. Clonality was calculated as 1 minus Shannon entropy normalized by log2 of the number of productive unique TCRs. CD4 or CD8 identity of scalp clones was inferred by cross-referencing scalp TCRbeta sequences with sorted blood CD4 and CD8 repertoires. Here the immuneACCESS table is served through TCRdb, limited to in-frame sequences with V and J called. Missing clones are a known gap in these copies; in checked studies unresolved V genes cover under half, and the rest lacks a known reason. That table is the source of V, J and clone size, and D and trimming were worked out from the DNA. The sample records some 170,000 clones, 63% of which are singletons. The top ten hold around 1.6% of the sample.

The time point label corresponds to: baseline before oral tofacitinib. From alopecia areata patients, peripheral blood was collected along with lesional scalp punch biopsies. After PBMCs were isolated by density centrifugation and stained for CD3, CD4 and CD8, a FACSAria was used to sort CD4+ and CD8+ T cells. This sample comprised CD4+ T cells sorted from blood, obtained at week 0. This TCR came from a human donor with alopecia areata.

The encoded CDR3 is CSATDRASDTQYF. The DNA is as follows: TGCAGCGCGACGGACAGGGCCTCGGATACGCAGTATTTT. The rearrangement joined TRBV29-1 to TRBJ2-3; TRBD1 aligns with 8 central bases. Per the germline V gene, SQVTM is the CDR1 and ANQGSEA is the CDR2. From the cysteine through the phenylalanine, the CDR3 covers 13 amino acids. Of all the DNA, just the CDR3 is kept, 39 bases in frame from base 1. Germline trimming amounts to 7 bases on V and 6 bases on J, with 9 as the count of junction bases outside the gene matches.